This record looks at one T cell receptor beta chain sequence and its context. Its matching antigen is unknown. Investigators reverse transcribed all isolated RNA, so they sequenced expressed TCRB transcripts. Clones were sequenced by immunoSEQ multiplex PCR, and TCRdb holds only the in-frame ones, with some missing. The sample records under 500,000 clones, 25% to 35% being singletons. The data originate from a study of beta chain features in type 1 diabetes. CDR1 is MGHDK, CDR2 SYGVNS, per germline. J lost 6 bases, V lost 6 bases, and 13 bases had no gene match. CDR3 length: 15 amino acids. Overall study findings and caveats: TCRB CDR3s were moderately but significantly shorter in Type 1 diabetes patients in all four CD4+ subsets.

Sorted populations all exceeded 95% purity. The rearrangement links TRBV25-1 to TRBJ2-7; 8 nucleotides match TRBD2. Sequencing was performed on naive CD4+ T cells from blood. The receptor was isolated from a man between 18 and 35 years old in good health. CDR3 sequence (DNA): TGTGCCAGCAGCTCCTTCGAAGCGGGAGTTCGCGAGCAGTACTTC. Its protein product is CASSSFEAGVREQYF.